This T cell receptor (beta chain) was observed in a study of blood T cells in healthy people across ages. With a J-beta primer mix and a sample-barcoded 5' primer, a second PCR ran about 7 to 12 cycles. In TCRdb, the 5' RACE reads were re-called with MiXCR into one record per CDR3 protein. Among more than 750,000 distinct CDR3 sequences listed, 25% to 30% were seen once. Every donor contributed roughly 11 milliliters of peripheral blood by blood draw. This clonotype has ten or more counts. This sample was also put to use in a study of T cells of mothers and their children. As reported in that work: The output of TCR recombination is shaped by thymic selection similarly in related and unrelated pairs.

This receptor was taken from a woman aged 40 to 50 in good health. The sample consisted of blood.

The CDR3 reads CASTLGGLAYNEQFF. In DNA, the CDR3 is TGTGCCAGCACCTTGGGGGGACTAGCCTACAATGAGCAGTTCTTC. The chain recombines TRBV12-3 or TRBV12-4 with TRBJ2-1; 8 positions match TRBD2. J was trimmed by 2 bases and V by 7 bases; bases with no gene match: 7. The CDR3 is 15 amino acids.